The rows below give T cell receptor beta chains drawn from one sample of a study of CD8 T cells in ankylosing spondylitis. One entry per CDR3 protein, called by TCRdb with MiXCR from the 5' RACE reads. The sample yields some 130,000 distinct CDR3 sequences, roughly 8.4% seen once. Sequenced input: synovial fluid, either unsorted or a sorted T cell fraction (not recorded which). These receptors all come from a male donor with ankylosing spondylitis. The CDR3 runs from the conserved cysteine through the conserved F or W. A D gene is named only where the DNA matches it firmly. Clone size, where shown, is once, few, many, or a class for clones that have expanded.

>TRBV6-1|few|TRBJ2-2|TRBD2|15
TGTGCCAGCACCCGTGGGACTAGCGGGGCCGGGGAGCTGTTTTTT
CASTRGTSGAGELFF
>TRBV5-1|few|TRBJ1-1|-|15
TGCGCCAGCCGGCAGGGGCATTCTTCTAACACTGAAGCTTTCTTT
CASRQGHSSNTEAFF
>TRBV20-1|many|TRBJ2-7|-|13
TGCAGTGCTGAGGAGTCCCTCTCCTACGAGCAGTACTTC
CSAEESLSYEQYF
>TRBV7-9|-|TRBJ2-5|TRBD1|16
TGTGCCAGCAGCAAACTGGGACAGGGGGCCAGGGACACCCAGTACTTC
CASSKLGQGARDTQYF
>TRBV7-3|many|TRBJ2-3|-|13
TGTGCCAGCAGCTTAATTGCGACAGATACGCAGTATTTT
CASSLIATDTQYF
>TRBV7-2|many|TRBJ1-1|-|14
TGTGCCAGCAGCCCGGGGGCAGCGAACACTGAAGCTTTCTTT
CASSPGAANTEAFF
>TRBV29-1|many|TRBJ1-2|-|13
TGCAGCGCCTCGGGGGACAAGGGTGGTGGCTACACCTTC
CSASGDKGGGYTF
>TRBV6-1|many|TRBJ2-1|TRBD2|16
TGTGCCAGCAGTGATTCCGGCAAAGCGGGGGACAATGAGCAGTTCTTC
CASSDSGKAGDNEQFF
>TRBV5-6|many|TRBJ2-3|TRBD2|21
TGTGCCAGCAGCTCAGTTCCGTACGGAGGACTACTAGCGGGAGCAGCAGATACGCAGTATTTT
CASSSVPYGGLLAGAADTQYF
>TRBV6-1|-|TRBJ1-6|-|13
TGTGCCAGCAGTGAAAAGGGTATGGCACCCCTCCACTTT
CASSEKGMAPLHF
>TRBV4-1|once|TRBJ1-1|-|13
TGCGCCAGCAGCGCTCAGAGCTTTACTGAAGCTTTCTTT
CASSAQSFTEAFF
>TRBV15|many|TRBJ1-2|-|12
TGTGCCACCAGCGAAGGGATGTATGGCTACACCTTC
CATSEGMYGYTF
>TRBV4-1|few|TRBJ1-2|TRBD1|15
TGCGCCAGCAGCCAAGTCGACAGGGAGAAGTCTGGCTACACCTTC
CASSQVDREKSGYTF
>TRBV6-5|many|TRBJ1-3|-|15
TGTGCCAGCAGTTTAAACAGTGCTGGAGGAAACACCATATATTTT
CASSLNSAGGNTIYF
>TRBV5-6|-|TRBJ2-5|-|14
TGTGCCAGCAGCTTGTCTGCCGGGACAGAGACCCAGTACTTC
CASSLSAGTETQYF
>TRBV6-1|-|TRBJ2-7|-|14
TGTGCCAGCAGTAGGGCATCCACCTCTTCCGAGCAGTACTTC
CASSRASTSSEQYF
>TRBV5-6|-|TRBJ1-2|-|15
TGTGCCAGCAGCGACCGGCGGGGGGCGAACTATGGCTACACCTTC
CASSDRRGANYGYTF
>TRBV5-1|many|TRBJ2-1|-|13
TGCGCCAGCAGCCTGACTCAGTACAATGAGCAGTTCTTC
CASSLTQYNEQFF
>TRBV5-1|many|TRBJ1-1|-|13
TGCGCCAGCAGCGCGGACCCGAACACTGAAGCTTTCTTT
CASSADPNTEAFF
>TRBV5-1|many|TRBJ1-1|-|12
TGCGCCAGCAGGAGAGAGAACACTGAAGCTTTCTTT
CASRRENTEAFF
>TRBV10-2|-|TRBJ2-2|-|15
TGCGCCAGCAGCGGCCTCGGGAGGAACACCGGGGAGCTGTTTTTT
CASSGLGRNTGELFF
>TRBV7-2|many|TRBJ2-7|-|11
TGTGCCAGCAGCTTATTCTACGAGCAGTACTTC
CASSLFYEQYF
>TRBV5-1|many|TRBJ2-7|TRBD2|15
TGCGCCAGCAGCACCGGGACTAGCGCGTCCTACGAGCAGTACTTC
CASSTGTSASYEQYF
>TRBV20-1|many|TRBJ1-1|-|12
TGCAGTGCTAGGGTGCGGAACACTGAAGCTTTCTTT
CSARVRNTEAFF
>TRBV29-1|medium-sized|TRBJ1-1|TRBD1|12
TGCAGCATACAGGGGCCTAACCCTGAAGCTTTCTTT
CSIQGPNPEAFF
>TRBV7-2|few|TRBJ2-7|-|8
TGTGCCAGCAGCGAGCAGTACTTC
CASSEQYF
>TRBV5-4|many|TRBJ1-2|TRBD1|15
TGTGCCAGCAGACCCATGACAGGGGATATCACGGGCTACACCTTC
CASRPMTGDITGYTF
>TRBV28|-|TRBJ2-1|TRBD2|15
TGTGCCAGCAAAATAGCGGGGGGGCTGTACAATGAGCAGTTCTTC
CASKIAGGLYNEQFF
>TRBV7-2|-|TRBJ1-5|TRBD1|16
TGTGCCAGCAGCTCACGACAGGGGAGGGAAAGTCAGCCCCAGCATTTT
CASSSRQGRESQPQHF
>TRBV12-3/TRBV12-4|-|TRBJ2-1|-|14
TGTGCCAGCAGTTTAAGGGGCGAGTACAATGAGCAGTTCTTC
CASSLRGEYNEQFF
>TRBV19|-|TRBJ1-5|-|18
TGTGCCAGTAGTATGAGGGGAAGTGGGACTTATAGCAATCAGCCCCAGCATTTT
CASSMRGSGTYSNQPQHF
>TRBV7-2|few|TRBJ2-3|-|16
TGTGCCAGCAGCTTAGTGACAGGACTTAACACAGATACGCAGTATTTT
CASSLVTGLNTDTQYF
>TRBV7-2|few|TRBJ2-5|-|14
TGTGCCAGCAGCTCAGGGTCACAGAGGGAGACCCAGTACTTC
CASSSGSQRETQYF
>TRBV3-1|-|TRBJ2-3|-|17
TGTGCCAGCAGCAAGGGGCTCCGCCGGAGCAGCACAGATACGCAGTATTTT
CASSKGLRRSSTDTQYF
>TRBV4-1|-|TRBJ2-6|-|14
TGCGCCAGCAGCCGGGGCTCTGGGGCCAACGTCCTGACTTTC
CASSRGSGANVLTF
>TRBV7-2|-|TRBJ1-2|-|14
TGTGCCAGCAGCTTAGTGGGGGCTACCTCTGGCTACACCTTC
CASSLVGATSGYTF
>TRBV10-3|many|TRBJ1-1|-|13
TGTGCCATCAGTGAGTCAGAAGAGACTGAAGCTTTCTTT
CAISESEETEAFF
>TRBV27|-|TRBJ2-4|TRBD2|14
TGTGCCAGCAGTTCCCAAGCGGGAGAGAGCATTCAGTACTTC
CASSSQAGESIQYF
>TRBV28|many|TRBJ1-2|-|14
TGTGCCAGCGGTGTTCTTGGGATACCCTATGGCTACACCTTC
CASGVLGIPYGYTF
>TRBV12-3/TRBV12-4|-|TRBJ1-5|-|12
TGTGCCAGCAGCCCCGGGGGGATGGGACAGCATTTT
CASSPGGMGQHF
>TRBV5-1|many|TRBJ1-4|-|13
TGCGCCAGCAGATCAAGGGGAGATGAAAAACTGTTTTTT
CASRSRGDEKLFF
>TRBV7-2|few|TRBJ1-3|-|15
TGTGCCAGCAGCCCACCCCCCATCTCTGGAAACACCATATATTTT
CASSPPPISGNTIYF
>TRBV19|-|TRBJ1-1|TRBD1|15
TGTGCCAGTAGTATCCTGGAACAGGGGCACACTGAAGCTTTCTTT
CASSILEQGHTEAFF
>TRBV5-1|-|TRBJ2-5|-|12
TGCGCCAGCAGGAGGGGGGAAGAGACCCAGTACTTC
CASRRGEETQYF
>TRBV10-3|-|TRBJ2-7|TRBD2|14
TGTGCCATCAGCCTGACTAGCGGGGATTACGAGCAGTACTTC
CAISLTSGDYEQYF
>TRBV19|-|TRBJ2-7|-|15
TGTGCCAGTAGTATATTCCGGACAGGGAGGGCCGAGCAGTACTTC
CASSIFRTGRAEQYF
>TRBV2|few|TRBJ2-1|TRBD2|16
TGTGCCAGCAGGGCTCGACTAGCGGGAGGGTCGGGTGAGCAGTTCTTC
CASRARLAGGSGEQFF
>TRBV20-1|-|TRBJ2-5|-|12
TGCAGTGCTACTCCACAGGAGAAGACCCAGTACTTC
CSATPQEKTQYF
>TRBV9|few|TRBJ1-6|-|13
TGTGCCAGCAGCGGATCAGTAGATTCACCCCTCCACTTT
CASSGSVDSPLHF
>TRBV9|few|TRBJ1-3|-|16
TGTGCCAGCAGCCGGAATCAGGCCAGCTCTGGAAACACCATATATTTT
CASSRNQASSGNTIYF
>TRBV18|many|TRBJ1-3|-|14
TGTGCCAGCTCACCAGGCTTTTCTGGAAACACCATATATTTT
CASSPGFSGNTIYF
>TRBV20-1|-|TRBJ1-1|-|16
TGCAGTGCTAGAGGCCCGGTGGTAAAATGGAACACTGAAGCTTTCTTT
CSARGPVVKWNTEAFF